This is a list of T cell receptor beta chains from one sample in a study of Ad26.COV2.S vaccination and SARS-CoV-2 variants. Sequencing used immunoSEQ multiplex PCR; TCRdb keeps in-frame clones, though not all of them. The table lists 440,000 or so clones, roughly nine tenths of them singletons, with more than 1.5% in the top ten. Material: peripheral blood, obtained in a trial of Ad26.COV2.S vaccine versus placebo. These receptors came from a person between 18 and 59 years old who received the Ad26.COV2.S COVID-19 vaccine or a placebo. CDR3s include the opening cysteine and the closing phenylalanine or tryptophan. The D gene is left open where the match is weak. Size tells how often a clone was seen (once, few, many) or the class of an expanded clone, and some rows leave it out.

cdr3_aa | cdr3_nt | d_call | j_call | cdr3_length | clone_size | v_call
CASSLGAGLEYGPLHF | TGTGCCAGCAGTTTAGGAGCAGGGCTTGAATATGGGCCCCTCCACTTT | - | TRBJ1-6 | 16 | once | TRBV27
CASSLSYRDRVPDTQYF | TGTGCCAGCAGTTTAAGTTACCGGGACAGGGTGCCAGATACGCAGTATTTT | TRBD1 | TRBJ2-3 | 17 | - | TRBV27
CATQVTGELFF | TGTGCCACACAAGTCACCGGGGAGCTGTTTTTT | - | TRBJ2-2 | 11 | - | TRBV12-3/TRBV12-4
CASSRSWDVGNTIYF | TGTGCCAGCAGCCGATCGTGGGACGTCGGAAACACCATATATTTT | - | TRBJ1-3 | 15 | - | TRBV5-5
CASRRGATNEKLFF | TGTGCCAGCAGGCGGGGGGCAACTAATGAAAAACTGTTTTTT | - | TRBJ1-4 | 14 | once | TRBV13
CASRNRDIGSPLHF | TGTGCCAGTAGGAACAGGGATATTGGCTCACCCCTCCACTTT | - | TRBJ1-6 | 14 | - | TRBV19
CASSYSGSGYGYTF | TGTGCCAGCAGTTACTCGGGTTCTGGGTATGGCTACACCTTC | - | TRBJ1-2 | 14 | - | TRBV6-2/TRBV6-3
CASSPQREGETQYF | TGTGCCAGCTCACCACAGCGGGAAGGAGAGACCCAGTACTTC | TRBD2 | TRBJ2-5 | 14 | - | TRBV18
CASSEWLAGAAEQFF | TGTGCCAGCAGTGAGTGGCTAGCCGGGGCGGCTGAGCAGTTCTTC | - | TRBJ2-1 | 15 | - | TRBV2
CASSSHLGNTGELFF | TGTGCCAGTAGTAGTCATCTTGGGAACACCGGGGAGCTGTTTTTT | - | TRBJ2-2 | 15 | - | TRBV19
CASSSGQATTSYNEQFF | TGTGCCAGCAGCTCAGGACAGGCGACGACCTCCTACAATGAGCAGTTCTTC | TRBD1 | TRBJ2-1 | 17 | - | TRBV7-2
CASSYSGTGGHEQYF | TGTGCCAGCAGTTACTCCGGGACTGGAGGCCACGAGCAGTACTTC | - | TRBJ2-7 | 15 | - | TRBV6-5
CASREQGAWGEAFF | TGCGCCAGCAGGGAACAGGGGGCGTGGGGTGAAGCTTTCTTT | TRBD1 | TRBJ1-1 | 14 | once | TRBV10-2
CASSQDKSASTDTQYF | TGTGCCAGCAGCCAAGATAAGTCAGCTAGCACAGATACGCAGTATTTT | - | TRBJ2-3 | 16 | - | TRBV4-2
CASSYPEARYEQYF | TGTGCCAGCAGTTACCCGGAGGCCCGGTACGAGCAGTACTTC | - | TRBJ2-7 | 14 | - | TRBV6-6
CASSLSKGTEAFF | TGTGCCAGCAGCTTAAGTAAGGGCACTGAAGCTTTCTTT | - | TRBJ1-1 | 13 | few | TRBV7-9